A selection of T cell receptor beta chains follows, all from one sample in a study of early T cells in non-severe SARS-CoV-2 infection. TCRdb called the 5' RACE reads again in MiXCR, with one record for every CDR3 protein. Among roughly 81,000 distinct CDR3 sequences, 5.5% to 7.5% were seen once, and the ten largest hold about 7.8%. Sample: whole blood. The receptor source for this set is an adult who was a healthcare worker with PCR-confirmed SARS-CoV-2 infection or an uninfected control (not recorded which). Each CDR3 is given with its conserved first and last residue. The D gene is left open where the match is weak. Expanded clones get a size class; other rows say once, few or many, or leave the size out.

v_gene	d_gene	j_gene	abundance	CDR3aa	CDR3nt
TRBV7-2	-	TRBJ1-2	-	CASTSGDSLNGYTF	TGTGCCAGCACCTCCGGGGACTCCTTGAATGGCTACACCTTC
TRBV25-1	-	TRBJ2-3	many	CASSEYRTEDTQYF	TGTGCCAGCAGTGAATACAGGACTGAAGATACGCAGTATTTT
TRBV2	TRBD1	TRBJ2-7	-	CASRGTGGRYEQYF	TGTGCCAGCAGGGGGACAGGGGGCAGGTACGAGCAGTACTTC
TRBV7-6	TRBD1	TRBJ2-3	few	CASSSDRGQSTDTQYF	TGTGCCAGCAGCTCAGACAGGGGGCAGAGCACAGATACGCAGTATTTT
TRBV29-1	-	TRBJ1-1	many	CSVEERGEVMSAFF	TGCAGCGTTGAAGAACGGGGGGAGGTAATGTCAGCTTTCTTT
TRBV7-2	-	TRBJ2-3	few	CASSPGGHPTDTQYF	TGTGCCAGCAGCCCCGGGGGGCACCCCACCGATACGCAGTATTTT
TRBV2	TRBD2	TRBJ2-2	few	CASSEVAGNTGELFF	TGTGCCAGCAGTGAGGTAGCGGGGAACACCGGGGAGCTGTTTTTT
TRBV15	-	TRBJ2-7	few	CATSRDRQNEQYF	TGTGCCACCAGCAGAGACCGTCAGAACGAGCAGTACTTC
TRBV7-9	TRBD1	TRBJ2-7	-	CASSLGYGQGAYEQYF	TGTGCCAGCAGCTTAGGATATGGACAGGGGGCCTACGAGCAGTACTTC
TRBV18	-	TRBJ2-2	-	CASSRLAGSDTGELFF	TGTGCCAGCTCACGTCTAGCCGGGTCGGACACCGGGGAGCTGTTTTTT
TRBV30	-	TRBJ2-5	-	CAWSEGFSRQETQYF	TGTGCCTGGAGTGAGGGTTTTTCGAGACAAGAGACCCAGTACTTC
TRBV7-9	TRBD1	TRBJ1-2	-	CASSPQTGVDYGYTF	TGTGCCAGCAGCCCCCAGACAGGGGTAGACTATGGCTACACCTTC
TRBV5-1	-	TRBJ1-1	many	CASSFRLRTALNTEAFF	TGCGCCAGCAGCTTTCGATTAAGGACAGCACTGAACACTGAAGCTTTCTTT
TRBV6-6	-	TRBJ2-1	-	CASSYQPLGDNEQFF	TGTGCCAGCAGTTACCAACCACTAGGGGACAATGAGCAGTTCTTC
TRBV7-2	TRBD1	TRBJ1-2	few	CASSGRQGWYGYTF	TGTGCCAGCAGCGGAAGACAGGGTTGGTACGGCTACACCTTC
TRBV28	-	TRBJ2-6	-	CASTPLGGSGDGANVLTF	TGTGCCAGCACTCCCCTGGGGGGCTCGGGGGATGGGGCCAACGTCCTGACTTTC
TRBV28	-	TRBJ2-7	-	CASSQGILSEQYF	TGTGCCAGCAGTCAGGGGATCTTGAGCGAGCAGTACTTC
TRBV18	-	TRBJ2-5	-	CASSPSLEETQYF	TGTGCCAGCTCACCTTCACTTGAAGAGACCCAGTACTTC
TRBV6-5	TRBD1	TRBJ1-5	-	CASSWGQSNQPQHF	TGTGCCAGCAGTTGGGGACAGAGCAATCAGCCCCAGCATTTT
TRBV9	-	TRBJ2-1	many	CASSAAWINNEQFF	TGTGCCAGCAGCGCCGCCTGGATAAACAATGAGCAGTTCTTC
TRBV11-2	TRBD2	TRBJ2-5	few	CASSLRLAGQETQYF	TGTGCCAGCAGCTTGAGACTAGCGGGGCAAGAGACCCAGTACTTC
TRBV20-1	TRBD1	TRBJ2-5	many	CSARDWDSQETQYF	TGCAGTGCTAGAGACTGGGACAGCCAAGAGACCCAGTACTTC
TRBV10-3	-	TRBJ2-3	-	CATQTLASTDTQYF	TGTGCCACCCAGACACTTGCTAGCACAGATACGCAGTATTTT
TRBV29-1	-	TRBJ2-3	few	CSVDKGLTLAQIEQYF	TGCAGCGTTGACAAAGGACTAACCCTAGCACAGATAGAGCAGTATTTT
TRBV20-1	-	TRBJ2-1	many	CSASSTAYNEQFF	TGCAGTGCTAGTTCGACAGCTTACAATGAGCAGTTCTTC
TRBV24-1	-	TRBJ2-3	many	CATSDRTAPDTQYF	TGTGCCACCAGTGATCGGACTGCCCCAGATACGCAGTATTTT
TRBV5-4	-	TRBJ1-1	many	CASTRNGRGDTEAFF	TGTGCCAGCACCCGAAATGGGCGGGGCGACACTGAAGCTTTCTTT
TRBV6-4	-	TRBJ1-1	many	CASSDSDNTEAFF	TGTGCCAGCAGTGACTCGGACAACACTGAAGCTTTCTTT
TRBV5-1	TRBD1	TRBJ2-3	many	CASSLGLLGQRTDTQYF	TGCGCCAGCAGCTTGGGTTTATTGGGACAGAGAACAGATACGCAGTATTTT
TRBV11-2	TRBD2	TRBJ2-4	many	CASSPVSSGRESNIQYF	TGTGCCAGCAGCCCCGTTTCCAGCGGGAGGGAGTCAAACATTCAGTACTTC
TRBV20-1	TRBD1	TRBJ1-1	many	CSARDRRDRGTEAFF	TGCAGTGCTAGAGATAGGCGGGACAGGGGCACTGAAGCTTTCTTT
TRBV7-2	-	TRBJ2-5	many	CASSLGGAGGETQYF	TGTGCCAGCAGCTTAGGGGGGGCAGGAGGAGAGACCCAGTACTTC
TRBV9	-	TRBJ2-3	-	CASSVTPIGGPTDTQYF	TGTGCCAGCAGCGTAACCCCAATCGGGGGACCCACAGATACGCAGTATTTT
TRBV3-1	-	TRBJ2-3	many	CASSPYRETDTQYF	TGTGCCAGCAGCCCTTACAGGGAAACAGATACGCAGTATTTT
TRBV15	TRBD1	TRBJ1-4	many	CATSRTRTGSLFF	TGTGCCACCAGCAGAACTCGGACAGGGTCGCTGTTTTTT